Shown below are 19 T cell receptor beta chains from a single sample sequenced in a study of siplizumab effects on memory and regulatory T cells (dated by TCRdb to between 2017 and 2020). Library preparation employed the immunoSEQ multiplex PCR assay. Entries here come from immuneACCESS through TCRdb and include only in-frame sequences with V and J called. Some clones fail to appear in such tables; in the studies checked, an unresolved V gene covers under half of the shortfall, and the cause of the remainder is unknown. The sample profile shows 85,000 to 90,000 clones; around 89% of them were found once. The top ten hold approximately 15% of the sample. Material: CD4+ T cells sorted from blood. The origin of the receptors is a human donor in good health.

V is TRBV2 and J is TRBJ2-1; TRBD2 matches 13 bases. V lost 5 bases, J lost 4 bases, and 14 bases stayed unmatched. The length of the CDR3 is 19 residues. Germline V lookup: CDR1 SNHLY, CDR2 FYNNEI. The CDR3 loop is CASSRLGTSGIGGYNEQFF. DNA of the CDR3: TGTGCCAGCAGTCGCCTAGGGACTAGCGGGATTGGGGGGTACAATGAGCAGTTCTTC.

The rearrangement links TRBV5-1 to TRBJ2-1, with D maybe TRBD1 (8 bases). Germline loops: CDR1 SGHRS, CDR2 YFSETQ. The CDR3 sequence is 13 residues long. The V gene lost 7 bases and the J gene lost 7 bases, with 15 bases spanning the gap. The CDR3 here is CASLLQGGNEQFF. DNA for the CDR3: TGCGCCAGCTTATTACAGGGGGGGAATGAGCAGTTCTTC. The variable domain in full, completed from reference TRBV5-1 and TRBJ2-1, reads KAGVTQTPRYLIKTRGQQVTLSCSPISGHRSVSWYQQTPGQGLQFLFEYFSETQRNKGNFPGRFSGRQFSNSRSEMNVSTLELGDSALYLCASLLQGGNEQFFGPGTRLTVL.

The V and J genes are TRBV7-3 and TRBJ2-1; D is perhaps TRBD1 (7 bases). This CDR3 region has 12 residues. Trimming stripped 2 bases from V and 9 bases from J, with 8 bases between. CDR1 and CDR2 from the germline V gene are SGHTA and FQGTGA. CDR3 protein: CASSLQGGEQFF. In DNA, the CDR3 is TGTGCCAGCAGCTTACAGGGGGGTGAGCAGTTCTTC.

This chain joins TRBV30 and TRBJ2-3; 7 bases are a match to TRBD2. The CDR3 covers 16 residues. V trimming: 4 bases; J trimming: 3 bases; junction bases outside the gene matches: 13. In germline, CDR1 is GTSNPN, CDR2 SVGIG (reference sequence). CDR3 amino acids: CAWTRTRRVRTDTQYF. The CDR3 DNA reads TGTGCCTGGACTCGGACTAGGAGGGTGAGGACAGATACGCAGTATTTT.

The chain recombines TRBV6-1 with TRBJ2-3, with D maybe TRBD2 (7 bases). From germline, CDR1 is MNHNS and CDR2 SASEGT. The V end lost 5 bases, the J end lost 3 bases, and 15 bases lay between the germline ends. This CDR3 comprises 15 residues. This CDR3 reads CASSWGGRGTDTQYF. For the CDR3, the DNA is TGTGCCAGCAGTTGGGGGGGGCGAGGGACAGATACGCAGTATTTT.

This clone turned up a few times. The germline gene is not matched at one end of the junction; a read error may be the cause. This chain connects TRBV7-7 to TRBJ1-6; 8 bases match TRBD1. The CDR3 spans 14 residues. Germline V gives CDR1 SSHAT, CDR2 FNYEAQ (reference sequence). The CDR3, as DNA: TGTGCTAGCAGCCCGGGACAGGATAATTCACCCCTCCACTTT. Translation: CASSPGQDNSPLHF. Based on the CDR3 plus reference TRBV7-7 and TRBJ1-6, the full variable domain is GAGVSQSPRYKVTKRGQDVTLRCDPISSHATLYWYQQALGQGPEFLTYFNYEAQPDKSGLPSDRFSAERPEGSISTLTIQRTEQRDSAMYRCASSPGQDNSPLHFGNGTRLTVT.

The genes are TRBV7-9 and TRBJ2-2; 7 bases fit TRBD1. The CDR3 has 16 residues. Germline lookup yields CDR1 SEHNR and CDR2 FQNEAQ (reference sequence). J lost 1 base, V lost 5 bases, and 7 bases had no gene match. The CDR3 here is CASSDRTGMNTGELFF. CDR3 DNA sequence: TGTGCCAGCAGCGACAGGACAGGAATGAACACCGGGGAGCTGTTTTTT.

The chain employs TRBV7-2 and TRBJ2-5; 14 bases align to TRBD2. Trimming cost V 5 bases and J 5 bases; bases outside gene matches: 10. Germline CDR1 reads SGHTA; CDR2 reads FQGNSA. The CDR3 has 17 residues. In DNA form, the CDR3 reads TGTGCCAGCAGCCCGGGACTAGCGGGAGTTATCGGGGAGACCCAGTACTTC. This sequence encodes CASSPGLAGVIGETQYF.

This chain joins TRBV7-2 and TRBJ2-7; 9 bases agree with TRBD2. Losses at the gene ends were 2 bases for V and 6 bases for J; bases not matched to a gene: 5. The germline gives CDR1 SGHTA, CDR2 FQGNSA. The CDR3 has 14 residues. The CDR3 loop reads CASSLSAGGGEQYF. Written as DNA, the CDR3 is TGTGCCAGCAGCTTATCAGCGGGAGGCGGCGAGCAGTACTTC.

This rearrangement joins TRBV7-9 to TRBJ2-1, with TRBD2 identical over 9 bases. The germline CDR1 and CDR2 sequences are SEHNR and FQNEAQ (reference sequence). Trimming at V came to 7 bases and at J to 3 bases, leaving 4 bases not matched to a gene. The CDR3 contains 14 residues. The CDR3 DNA follows: TGTGCCAGCACCCTAGCGGGAAGCTACAATGAGCAGTTCTTC. Encoded protein: CASTLAGSYNEQFF.

This clone appeared a few times. V gene TRBV2 combines with J gene TRBJ1-1, with 10 bases that match TRBD1. Germline V lookup: CDR1 SNHLY, CDR2 FYNNEI. The CDR3 extends over 14 amino acids. After removal of 5 bases from V and 3 bases from J, the junction contained 3 bases not matched to a gene. CDR3 nucleotides: TGTGCCAGCAGTCGACAGGGGGCCGACACTGAAGCTTTCTTT. It yields the protein CASSRQGADTEAFF.

A single count supports this clone. CDR3 loop: CASSLRFFGRGNEAKNIQYF. The CDR3 DNA reads TGTGCCAGCAGTTTAAGATTTTTTGGCAGGGGAAACGAGGCCAAAAACATTCAGTACTTC. V and J are TRBV28 and TRBJ2-4; D is possibly TRBD1 (6 bases). Germline V CDR1 and CDR2: MDHEN, SYDVKM. This CDR3 has 20 residues. Between the trimmed V and J ends, which lost 2 bases and 1 base, there was a span of 24 bases.

The chain is built from TRBV18 and TRBJ2-3, with D hard to call. V was trimmed by 2 bases and J by 6 bases, leaving 6 bases between them. Per germline, CDR1 KGHSH and CDR2 LQKENI. The CDR3 has 12 residues. The CDR3 region is CASSPMIDTQYF. For the CDR3, the DNA is TGTGCCAGCTCACCAATGATCGATACGCAGTATTTT.

The chain combines TRBV7-2 with TRBJ1-5; D may be TRBD1 (6 bases). This CDR3 region has 14 residues. Germline V gene sequence: CDR1 SGHTA, CDR2 FQGNSA. Trimming stripped 5 bases from V and 2 bases from J, with 10 bases between. The CDR3 reads CASSTHRGNQPQHF. Written as DNA, the CDR3 is TGTGCCAGCAGCACCCACAGGGGCAATCAGCCCCAGCATTTT.

This clone was recorded once. The chain uses TRBV7-2 and TRBJ1-1, with D hard to call. This CDR3 contains 15 residues. V gave up 1 base and J gave up 2 bases, with 11 bases separating them. From germline, CDR1 is SGHTA and CDR2 FQGNSA. Here the CDR3 reads CASSLDLVANTEAFF. CDR3 bases: TGTGCCAGCAGCTTAGATCTTGTGGCCAACACTGAAGCTTTCTTT.

The rearrangement links TRBV19 to TRBJ1-5; possibly TRBD1 for D (6 bases). Between the trimmed V and J ends, which lost 9 bases and 0 bases, there was a span of 21 bases. The CDR3 loop spans 17 amino acids. Looked up from germline, CDR1 is LNHDA and CDR2 is SQIVND (reference sequence). This chain's CDR3 is CASGRGAESYSNQPQHF. For the CDR3, the DNA is TGTGCCAGCGGACGGGGGGCGGAATCCTATAGCAATCAGCCCCAGCATTTT.

Here the CDR3 reads CASSGIEQGAWGNTIYF. The CDR3 nucleotides read TGTGCCAGCAGCGGCATCGAACAGGGGGCGTGGGGAAACACCATATATTTT. This chain uses TRBV9 with TRBJ1-3; 9 nucleotides line up with TRBD1. V dropped 3 bases and J dropped 4; count of bases not matched to a gene: 11. The length of the CDR3 is 17 residues. Germline CDR1 SGDLS, CDR2 YYNGEE.

This chain joins TRBV7-2 and TRBJ1-4; the match to TRBD1 covers 7 bases. In germline, CDR1 is SGHTA, CDR2 FQGNSA. The V and J ends lost 3 bases and 8 bases, in that order; junction bases with no gene match: 3. The CDR3 runs to 13 residues. CDR3 sequence (DNA): TGTGCCAGCAGCTTGGGGACAGCCGAAAAACTGTTTTTT. This codes for CASSLGTAEKLFF.

This clone appeared a single time. The chain is built from TRBV7-3 and TRBJ2-5; 8 nucleotides line up with TRBD2. Trimming at V came to 2 bases and at J to 5 bases, leaving 7 bases not matched to a gene. The CDR3 spans 15 residues. CDR1 and CDR2 (germline): SGHTA, FQGTGA. The CDR3 DNA reads as TGTGCCAGCAGCTTAGGCGGGAGGTCCGTTGAGACCCAGTACTTC. This encodes CASSLGGRSVETQYF.